This T cell receptor beta chain was sequenced during a study of early T cells in non-severe SARS-CoV-2 infection. Overall study context: Chains were not paired, and sequencing was done on bulk RNA from unsorted whole blood. The study, taken as a whole, reports: Clonotype matching in VDJdb favored anti-spike CD8 responses and did not capture private and CD4 specificities.

The TCR library protocol attached unique molecular identifiers to the individual cDNA molecules. TCRdb reanalysed the 5' RACE reads using MiXCR and keeps one entry per CDR3 protein. The sample lists 20,000 to 25,000 distinct CDR3 sequences, around 5.8% seen once, with 13% to 15% in the top ten. Remarks on this clonotype: Its antigen is still unknown.

This sample comprised whole blood, obtained at baseline. The TCR comes from an adult who was a healthcare worker with PCR-confirmed SARS-CoV-2 infection or an uninfected control (not recorded which).

CDR3 residues: CASSLTPGGSSPLHF. CDR3 nucleotide sequence: TGTGCCAGCAGCTTGACTCCAGGGGGAAGTTCACCCCTCCACTTT. The gene calls are TRBV5-5 and TRBJ1-6; 7 positions match TRBD1. J was trimmed by 9 bases and V by 1 base; bases with no gene match: 7. The CDR3 extends over 15 amino acids. Germline CDR1 SGHKS, CDR2 YYEKEE (reference sequence).